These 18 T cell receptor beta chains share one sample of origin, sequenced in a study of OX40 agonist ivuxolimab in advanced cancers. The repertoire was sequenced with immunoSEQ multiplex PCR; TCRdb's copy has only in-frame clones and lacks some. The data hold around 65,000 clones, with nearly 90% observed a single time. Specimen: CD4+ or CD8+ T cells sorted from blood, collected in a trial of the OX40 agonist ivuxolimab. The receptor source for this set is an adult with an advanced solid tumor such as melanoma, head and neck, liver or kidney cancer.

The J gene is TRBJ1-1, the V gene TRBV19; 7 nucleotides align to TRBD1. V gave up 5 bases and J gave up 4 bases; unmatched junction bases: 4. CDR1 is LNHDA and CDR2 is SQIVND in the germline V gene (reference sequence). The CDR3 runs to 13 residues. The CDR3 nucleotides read TGTGCCAGTAGTCTTACAGGGGTCACTGAAGCTTTCTTT. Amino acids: CASSLTGVTEAFF.

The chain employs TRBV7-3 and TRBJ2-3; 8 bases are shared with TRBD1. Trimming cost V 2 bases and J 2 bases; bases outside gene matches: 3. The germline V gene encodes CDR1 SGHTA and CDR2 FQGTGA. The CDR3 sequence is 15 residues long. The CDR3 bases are TGTGCCAGCAGCTTATCAGGGGGCGACACAGATACGCAGTATTTT. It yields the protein CASSLSGGDTDTQYF.

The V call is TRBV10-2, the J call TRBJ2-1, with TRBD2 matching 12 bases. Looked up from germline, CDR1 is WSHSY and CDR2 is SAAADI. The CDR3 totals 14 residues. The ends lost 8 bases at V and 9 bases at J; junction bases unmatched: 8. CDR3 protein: CASVLAGGPGEQFF. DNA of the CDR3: TGCGCCAGCGTTCTAGCGGGAGGGCCAGGTGAGCAGTTCTTC.

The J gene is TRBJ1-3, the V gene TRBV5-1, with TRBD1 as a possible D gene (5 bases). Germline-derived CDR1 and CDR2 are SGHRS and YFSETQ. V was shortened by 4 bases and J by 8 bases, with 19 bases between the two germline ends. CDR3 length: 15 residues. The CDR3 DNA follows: TGCGCCAGCAGCCTCTCGACGGACGGAGGGGACACCATATATTTT. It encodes CASSLSTDGGDTIYF.

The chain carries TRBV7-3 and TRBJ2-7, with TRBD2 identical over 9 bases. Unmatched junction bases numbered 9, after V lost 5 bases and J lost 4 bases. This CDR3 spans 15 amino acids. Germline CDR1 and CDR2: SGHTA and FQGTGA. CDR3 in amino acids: CASSTNSGSGYEQYF. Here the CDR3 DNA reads TGTGCCAGCAGCACCAATAGCGGGAGTGGATACGAGCAGTACTTC. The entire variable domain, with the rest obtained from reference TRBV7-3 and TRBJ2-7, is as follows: GAGVSQTPSNKVTEKGKYVELRCDPISGHTALYWYRQSLGQGPEFLIYFQGTGAADDSGLPNDRFFAVRPEGSVSTLKIQRTERGDSAVYLCASSTNSGSGYEQYFGPGTRLTVT.

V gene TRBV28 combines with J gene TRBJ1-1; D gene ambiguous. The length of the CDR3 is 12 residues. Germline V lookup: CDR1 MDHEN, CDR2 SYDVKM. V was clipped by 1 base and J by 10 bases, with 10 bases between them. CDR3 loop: CASSLSRVGAFF. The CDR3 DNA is TGTGCCAGCAGTTTATCAAGGGTCGGAGCTTTCTTT.

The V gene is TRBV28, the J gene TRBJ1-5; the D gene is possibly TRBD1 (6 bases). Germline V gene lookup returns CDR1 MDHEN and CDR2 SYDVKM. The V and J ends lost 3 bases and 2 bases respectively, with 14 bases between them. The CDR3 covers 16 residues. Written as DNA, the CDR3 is TGTGCCAGCAGTTTCCCACTCCGACAGGGCAATCAGCCCCAGCATTTT. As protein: CASSFPLRQGNQPQHF.

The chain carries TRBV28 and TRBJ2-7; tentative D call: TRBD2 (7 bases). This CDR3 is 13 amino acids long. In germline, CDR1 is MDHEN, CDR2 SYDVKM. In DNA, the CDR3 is TGTGCAGTAAGGGGGAGGGCCTCCTACGAGCAGTACTTC. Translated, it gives CAVRGRASYEQYF.

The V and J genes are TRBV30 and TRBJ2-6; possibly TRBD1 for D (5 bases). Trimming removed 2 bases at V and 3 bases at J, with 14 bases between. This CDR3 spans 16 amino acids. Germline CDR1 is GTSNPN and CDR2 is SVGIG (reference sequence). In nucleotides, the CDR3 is TGTGCCTGGAGTAAAACAGGCCCCCTTGGGGCCAACGTCCTGACTTTC. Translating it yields CAWSKTGPLGANVLTF.

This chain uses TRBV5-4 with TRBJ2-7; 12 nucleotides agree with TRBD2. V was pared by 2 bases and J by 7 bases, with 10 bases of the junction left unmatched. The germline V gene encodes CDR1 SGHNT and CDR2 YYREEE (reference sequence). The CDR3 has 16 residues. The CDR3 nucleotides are TGTGCCAGCAGCTTCTCTAGCGGGAGGGCCGTTGGAGAGCAGTACTTC. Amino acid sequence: CASSFSSGRAVGEQYF.

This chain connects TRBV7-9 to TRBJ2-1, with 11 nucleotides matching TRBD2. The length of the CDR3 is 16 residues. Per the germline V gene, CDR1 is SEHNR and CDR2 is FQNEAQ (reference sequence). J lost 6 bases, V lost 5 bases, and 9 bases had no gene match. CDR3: CASSPPGLAVSNEQFF. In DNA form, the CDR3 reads TGTGCCAGCAGCCCTCCGGGACTAGCGGTTAGCAATGAGCAGTTCTTC.

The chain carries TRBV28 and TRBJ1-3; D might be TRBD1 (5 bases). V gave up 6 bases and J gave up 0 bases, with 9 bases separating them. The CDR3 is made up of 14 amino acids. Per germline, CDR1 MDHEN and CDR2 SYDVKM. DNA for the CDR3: TGTGCCAGCAGCCTCCAGGGCTCTGGAAACACCATATATTTT. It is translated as CASSLQGSGNTIYF.

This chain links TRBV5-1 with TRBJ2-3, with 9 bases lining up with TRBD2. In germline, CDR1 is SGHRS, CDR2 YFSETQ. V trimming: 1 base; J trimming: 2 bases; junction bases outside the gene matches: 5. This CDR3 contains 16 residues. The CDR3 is CASSLQVAGATDTQYF. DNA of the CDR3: TGCGCCAGCAGCTTGCAGGTAGCGGGAGCCACAGATACGCAGTATTTT.

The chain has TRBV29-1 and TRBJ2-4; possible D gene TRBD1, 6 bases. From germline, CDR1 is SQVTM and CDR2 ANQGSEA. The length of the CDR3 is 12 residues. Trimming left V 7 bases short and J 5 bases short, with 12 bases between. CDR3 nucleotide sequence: TGCAGCGCACAGGACAGTCAAAACATTCAGTACTTC. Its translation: CSAQDSQNIQYF.

CDR3 nucleotides: TGTGCCAGCAGCAGGACAGGGTCAGATACGCAGTATTTT. Translated: CASSRTGSDTQYF. This chain joins TRBV5-8 and TRBJ2-3; 8 bases line up with TRBD1. The germline V gene has CDR1 SGHTS and CDR2 YDEGEE. The CDR3 contains 13 residues. V trimming: 4 bases; J trimming: 4 bases; junction bases outside the gene matches: 2.

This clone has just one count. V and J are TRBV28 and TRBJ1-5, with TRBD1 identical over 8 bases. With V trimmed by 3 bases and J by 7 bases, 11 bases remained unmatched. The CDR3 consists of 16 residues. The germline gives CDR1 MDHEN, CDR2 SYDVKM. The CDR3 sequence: CASSFPGTGFFQPQHF. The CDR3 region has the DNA TGTGCCAGCAGTTTCCCCGGGACAGGTTTTTTCCAGCCCCAGCATTTT.

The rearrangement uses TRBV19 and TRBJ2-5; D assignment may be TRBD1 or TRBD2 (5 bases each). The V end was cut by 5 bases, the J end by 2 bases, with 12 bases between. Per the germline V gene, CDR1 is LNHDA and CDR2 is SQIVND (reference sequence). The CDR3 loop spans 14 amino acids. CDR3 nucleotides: TGTGCCAGTAGTGTGGGACGCTATCAAGAGACCCAGTACTTC. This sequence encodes CASSVGRYQETQYF.

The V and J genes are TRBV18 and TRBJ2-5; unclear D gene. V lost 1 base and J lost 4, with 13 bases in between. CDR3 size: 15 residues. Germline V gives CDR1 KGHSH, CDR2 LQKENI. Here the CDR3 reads CASSPLLFSPETQYF. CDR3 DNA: TGTGCCAGCTCACCACTTTTGTTCAGTCCAGAGACCCAGTACTTC.